A selection of T cell receptor beta chains follows, all from one sample in a study of cytomegalovirus exposure and HLA in healthy donors. Produced via immunoSEQ multiplex PCR; TCRdb's table is partial and in-frame only. This table has 200,000 or so clones, less than 90% appearing once. The sequencing sample was made of PBMCs. The receptors come from a girl in the first two years of life in good health and CMV-seronegative. CDR3s include the opening cysteine and the closing phenylalanine or tryptophan. Fields, in order: D gene, V gene, clone size, J gene, CDR3 length, CDR3 DNA, CDR3 protein. D genes are given only for firm matches. The size of a clone is reported for some rows only, either as once, few or many, or as a class for expanded clones.

TRBD1	TRBV18	.	TRBJ1-5	15	TGTGCCAGCTCACCAGGGACAGGGGGGAGCCAGCCCCAGCATTTT	CASSPGTGGSQPQHF
TRBD1	TRBV4-1	once	TRBJ2-7	17	TGCGCCAGCAGCCCAGAGACAGGGGGCTTGGGCTCCTACGAGCAGTACTTC	CASSPETGGLGSYEQYF
.	TRBV25-1	.	TRBJ2-2	14	TGTGCCAGCAGTGAATCAGAACCCACCGGGGAGCTGTTTTTT	CASSESEPTGELFF
.	TRBV4-1	.	TRBJ2-7	16	TGCGCCAGCAGCCAACCCCAGAAGGGGGGGTTGTACGAGCAGTACTTC	CASSQPQKGGLYEQYF
TRBD2	TRBV29-1	.	TRBJ2-1	14	TGCAGCGTTGAACGGGCGGGAGGGTGGGGTGAGCAGTTCTTC	CSVERAGGWGEQFF
TRBD1	TRBV30	.	TRBJ1-2	15	TGTGCCTGGAGTCCGAAGACCGGGACAGGCTATGGCTACACCTTC	CAWSPKTGTGYGYTF
TRBD1	TRBV15	.	TRBJ1-3	17	TGTGCCGCCAGCTCCGAGGACAGGCAGCTCTCTGGAAACACCATATATTTT	CAASSEDRQLSGNTIYF
.	TRBV12-5	.	TRBJ1-1	11	TGTGCTAGTGGTGTAGGGGTGGAAGCTTTCTTT	CASGVGVEAFF
.	TRBV4-3	.	TRBJ2-7	11	TGCGCCAGCACCCCGGGCGGGGAGCAGTACTTC	CASTPGGEQYF
TRBD2	TRBV7-2	.	TRBJ2-5	17	TGTGCCAGCAGCTCCGCACGACTAGCGGGGGGACAAGAGACCCAGTACTTC	CASSSARLAGGQETQYF
TRBD2	TRBV4-2	.	TRBJ2-7	18	TGTGCCAGCAGTCCCTTCCTTCGACTAGCGGGAGAAGGTGGCGAGCAGTACTTC	CASSPFLRLAGEGGEQYF
.	TRBV5-1	.	TRBJ2-6	14	TGCGCCAGCAGCTGGGGGGCTGGGGCCAACGTCCTGACTTTC	CASSWGAGANVLTF
.	TRBV6-5	.	TRBJ1-2	13	TGTGCCAGCAGTTATGAGTCCAACTATGGCTACACCTTC	CASSYESNYGYTF
TRBD2	TRBV5-4	.	TRBJ2-1	17	TGTGCCAGCAGCCCCGGGACTAGCGGGAGGGCCGGCAATGAGCAGTTCTTC	CASSPGTSGRAGNEQFF
.	TRBV6-1	.	TRBJ2-7	12	TGTGCCAGCACTTCCAGGGACTACGAGCAGTACTTC	CASTSRDYEQYF
TRBD2	TRBV11-2	.	TRBJ2-7	15	TGTGCCAGCAGCTTCATTGCGGGAGGTGGCTACGAGCAGTACTTC	CASSFIAGGGYEQYF
.	TRBV19	.	TRBJ1-2	13	TGTGCCACTGGCCCGGGGGGCGCCTATGGCTACACCTTC	CATGPGGAYGYTF
.	TRBV7-2	.	TRBJ1-2	15	TGTGCCAGCAGCCCGAGTGGGCGGAGGAACTATGGCTACACCTTC	CASSPSGRRNYGYTF
.	TRBV10-3	.	TRBJ2-3	15	TGTGCCATCAGTGGCGGGATAGCCAGCACAGATACGCAGTATTTT	CAISGGIASTDTQYF
.	TRBV9	.	TRBJ1-2	14	TGTGCCAGCAGCGTAGGTCGGGTGCACTATGGCTACACCTTC	CASSVGRVHYGYTF
.	TRBV7-9	.	TRBJ2-7	13	TGTGCCAGCAGCTACACGGCGGGCTACGAGCAGTACTTC	CASSYTAGYEQYF
.	TRBV4-1	.	TRBJ1-6	14	TGCGCCAGCAGCCTTCCCGGGGGAGAGTCACCCCTCCACTTT	CASSLPGGESPLHF